Each of the 22 T cell receptor beta chains below was sequenced from the same sample in a study of tumor-infiltrating lymphocytes in primary liver carcinoma. Making TCR beta cDNA involved 400 to 600 ng total RNA and a constant-region primer. ARM-PCR was slightly modified, and three nested multiplex PCR rounds with it gave rise to the TCR beta libraries. Running around 10 cycles apiece, the first two PCR rounds relied on TRBV1-TRBV30 forward primers together with a C-beta reverse primer. TCRdb re-called the multiplex PCR reads through MiXCR, storing one row per CDR3 protein. The sample has some 190,000 distinct CDR3 sequences, approximately 60% seen once; the top ten hold about 70%. Unsorted whole blood supplied the RNA, and germline DNA was extracted too. Sequencing was done on a sample of peripheral blood. The receptor set was obtained from a man in his forties with primary liver carcinoma and hepatitis B virus infection.

On this clonotype itself: This is likely a read error, given that the CDR3 carries no conserved phenylalanine or tryptophan at its end. This chain connects TRBV11-2 to TRBJ2-2, with D uncertain. V was trimmed by 4 bases and J by 7 bases, leaving 16 bases between them. From germline, CDR1 is SGHAT and CDR2 FQNNGV. The CDR3 consists of 15 residues. DNA for the CDR3: TGTGCCAGCAGCTCGGCCACGGCTTACAACGGGGAGCTGTTTTAT. Its protein is CASSSATAYNGELFY.

A remark on this clonotype: A much larger clone is a single base away; this may be a read error. The chain couples TRBV11-2 to TRBJ1-1; no definite D call. The V gene's germline CDR1 is SGHAT and CDR2 FQNNGV. The CDR3 consists of 12 residues. DNA of the CDR3: TGTGCCAACAGCTTGGTGGATACTGAAGCTTTCTTT. Protein: CANSLVDTEAFF.

The CDR3 DNA sequence: TGTGCCAGCAGCTTAGACAAGGAGACCCAGTACTTC. Amino acids: CASSLDKETQYF. The V call is TRBV11-1, the J call TRBJ2-5, with D unresolved. Germline CDR1 SGHAT, CDR2 FQDESV (reference sequence). V was cut by 1 base and J by 5 bases, with 5 bases left in between. This CDR3 contains 12 residues.

This chain joins TRBV10-3 and TRBJ2-1; TRBD2 might be the D (6 bases). Per the germline V gene, CDR1 is ENHRY and CDR2 is SYGVKD. The CDR3 totals 16 residues. V lost 1 base to trimming and J lost 10 bases, with 20 bases between them. The CDR3 loop is CAISEYGTGGPAEQFF. CDR3 nucleotides: TGTGCCATCAGTGAGTATGGGACTGGCGGTCCCGCGGAGCAGTTCTTC.

The chain carries TRBV7-8 and TRBJ1-5; TRBD1 is a possible D gene (5 bases). V was trimmed by 1 base and J by 5 bases, leaving 12 bases between them. The CDR3 contains 15 residues. Germline loops: CDR1 SGHVS, CDR2 FQNEAQ. Here the CDR3 reads CASSLGVQGHQPQHF. Written as DNA, the CDR3 is TGTGCCAGCAGCTTAGGGGTGCAGGGACATCAGCCCCAGCATTTT. The variable domain in full, completed from reference TRBV7-8 and TRBJ1-5, reads GAGVSQSPRYKVAKRGQDVALRCDPISGHVSLFWYQQALGQGPEFLTYFQNEAQLDKSGLPSDRFFAERPEGSVSTLKIQRTQQEDSAVYLCASSLGVQGHQPQHFGDGTRLSIL.

V gene TRBV6-5 combines with J gene TRBJ2-3; D might be TRBD1 (5 bases). Germline loops: CDR1 MNHEY, CDR2 SVGAGI. The CDR3 is 15 residues long. V lost 3 bases and J 2 bases, leaving 12 bases between the germline ends. CDR3 region: CASSYMGQNTDTQYF. The CDR3 coding sequence is TGTGCCAGCAGTTATATGGGGCAAAACACAGATACGCAGTATTTT.

The table lists this clonotype with many counts. J is TRBJ1-5 and V is TRBV29-1; TRBD1 is a possible D gene (5 bases). Looked up from germline, CDR1 is SQVTM and CDR2 is ANQGSEA. The CDR3 covers 14 residues. The V and J ends lost 6 bases and 0 bases respectively, with 12 bases between them. The CDR3 is CSVHTGFSNQPQHF. The CDR3 region has the DNA TGCAGCGTCCATACAGGATTTAGCAATCAGCCCCAGCATTTT.

This clonotype came up many times. The gene calls are TRBV6-5 and TRBJ2-1; D might be TRBD1 (5 bases). V was clipped by 6 bases and J by 3 bases, with 9 bases between them. Germline assignment: CDR1 MNHEY and CDR2 SVGAGI. This CDR3 is 13 amino acids long. CDR3 bases: TGTGCCAGCAGACGAGGACACTACAATGAGCAGTTCTTC. This sequence encodes CASRRGHYNEQFF.

Remarks on this clonotype: One end of the junction is discordant with germline, which a read error may explain. The V gene is TRBV11-2, the J gene TRBJ1-2; 7 bases line up with TRBD1. The CDR3 is 15 residues long. Per the germline V gene, CDR1 is SGHAT and CDR2 is FQNNGV. The CDR3 nucleotides read TGTGCCAGCAGCCTAGTCAGCAGGGGGAACTATAGCTACACCTTC. Residues: CASSLVSRGNYSYTF.

The chain is built from TRBV29-1 and TRBJ1-1; D is undetermined. Germline V gives CDR1 SQVTM, CDR2 ANQGSEA. V lost 2 bases and J lost 8, with 15 bases in between. The CDR3 covers 13 residues. The CDR3 coding sequence is TGCAGCGTTGAAACAATGGCCCAAGGCGAAGCTTTCTTT. Amino acids: CSVETMAQGEAFF.

The rearrangement links TRBV11-2 to TRBJ2-2; D not resolved. The V and J ends lost 4 bases and 0 bases respectively, with 12 bases between them. This CDR3 is 16 amino acids long. Germline V gives CDR1 SGHAT, CDR2 FQNNGV. CDR3 protein: CASSSARHANTGELFF. DNA for the CDR3: TGTGCCAGCAGCTCGGCGAGACACGCGAACACCGGGGAGCTGTTTTTT.

This clonotype appeared many times. This chain connects TRBV11-2 to TRBJ2-1; no reliable D call. The germline CDR1 and CDR2 sequences are SGHAT and FQNNGV. Trimming shortened V by 2 bases and J by 4 bases, and 6 bases separated the two germline ends. The CDR3 consists of 13 residues. CDR3 in amino acids: CASSLSIYNEQFF. The CDR3 DNA reads as TGTGCCAGCAGCTTAAGCATTTACAATGAGCAGTTCTTC.

Of note for this clonotype: A junction boundary mismatches the germline segment, possibly from a read error. The chain joins TRBV4-1 to TRBJ2-1, with D possibly matching TRBD2 (6 bases). The length of the CDR3 is 13 residues. The germline gives CDR1 MGHRA, CDR2 YSYEKL. The CDR3 reads CASSQARPGEQLF. In nucleotides, the CDR3 is TGCGCCAGCAGCCAAGCCCGCCCGGGGGAGCAGCTCTTC.

V gene TRBV12-3 or TRBV12-4 combines with J gene TRBJ2-4; TRBD1 matches 9 bases. V shed 6 bases and J 7 bases; nucleotides not matched to a gene: 7. This CDR3 comprises 14 residues. The CDR3 sequence is CASRWGQGGNIQYF. In DNA, the CDR3 is TGTGCCAGCAGGTGGGGACAGGGAGGGAACATTCAGTACTTC.

In the case of this clonotype: One junction end disagrees with the germline gene, perhaps due to a read error. In DNA form, the CDR3 reads TGTGTCAGCAGTGCGGTCAGGGCCAATTCACCCCTCCACTTT. Translated, it gives CVSSAVRANSPLHF. This sequence joins TRBV6-1 and TRBJ1-6; D may be TRBD1 (5 bases). CDR1 MNHNS and CDR2 SASEGT come from the germline V gene. The CDR3 extends over 14 amino acids.

With respect to this clonotype: At one end the junction does not follow the germline gene, possibly because of a read error. This sequence joins TRBV11-2 and TRBJ1-1; maybe TRBD1 (5 bases). This CDR3 comprises 12 residues. CDR1 is SGHAT and CDR2 is FQNNGV in the germline V gene. CDR3 sequence reads: CPSSYRGTGAFF. In nucleotides, the CDR3 is TGTCCCAGCAGCTATCGTGGGACTGGAGCTTTCTTT.

This sequence joins TRBV30 and TRBJ1-5; D is unclear. Germline V lookup: CDR1 GTSNPN, CDR2 SVGIG (reference sequence). Trimming took 2 bases from V and 3 from J, leaving 8 bases between them. The CDR3 totals 13 residues. The CDR3, as DNA: TGTGCCTGGAGTTTAGGGAACAATCAGCCCCAGCATTTT. This gives the protein CAWSLGNNQPQHF.

The V and J genes are TRBV5-5 and TRBJ2-5; no clear D. Trimming took off 0 bases at V and 5 bases at J, with 11 bases between the two ends. CDR3 length: 14 residues. CDR1 is SGHKS, CDR2 YYEKEE, per germline (reference sequence). DNA of the CDR3: TGTGCCAGCAGCTTGGGGGATAGCAGGGAGACCCAGTACTTC. It encodes CASSLGDSRETQYF.

As concerns this clonotype: This clone may be a read error of a much larger clone one base away. CDR3 nucleotides: TGCAGCGTGGAGTCCCGCGGGAGGGGCACAGATACGCAGTATTTT. Encoded protein: CSVESRGRGTDTQYF. The chain couples TRBV29-1 to TRBJ2-3; 9 bases fit TRBD2. Germline V gene sequence: CDR1 SQVTM, CDR2 ANQGSEA. CDR3 length: 15 amino acids. V lost 6 bases, J lost 1 base, and 8 bases stayed unmatched.

The sample holds many counts of this clonotype. The J gene is TRBJ1-4, the V gene TRBV6-5; possibly TRBD1 for D (6 bases). V lost 2 bases and J lost 6, with 13 bases in between. CDR1 is MNHEY, CDR2 SVGAGI, per germline. The CDR3 extends over 15 amino acids. Here the CDR3 DNA reads TGTGCCAGCAGTTACAGTGGGGGCGCGGATGAAAAACTGTTTTTT. Amino acid sequence: CASSYSGGADEKLFF.

The V gene is TRBV6-5, the J gene TRBJ2-3; D remains ambiguous. Germline assignment: CDR1 MNHEY and CDR2 SVGAGI. The CDR3 sequence is 13 residues long. V was pared by 11 bases and J by 1 base, with 13 bases between. CDR3 in DNA: TGTGCCTGCACCCTAGAGGGCACAGATACGCAGTATTTT. Its protein product is CACTLEGTDTQYF.

V is TRBV30 and J is TRBJ1-4; D is uncertain. The CDR3 is made up of 15 amino acids. Trimming cost V 2 bases and J 5 bases, with 15 bases left between them. Germline lookup yields CDR1 GTSNPN and CDR2 SVGIG (reference sequence). In nucleotides, the CDR3 is TGTGCCTGGAGTCCGAGGACTCTTAGAAATGAAAAACTGTTTTTT. It yields the protein CAWSPRTLRNEKLFF.